This paragraph reports one T cell receptor (beta chain). What it recognizes is unknown. These data belong to a study of OX40 agonist ivuxolimab in advanced cancers. Study findings and constraints: Expanded clones were, on average, more numerous among CD8+ T cells than CD4+. Clonal expansion from baseline to week 6 occurred in both CD4+ and CD8+ T cells.

Only in-frame clones appear in the TCRdb table, and some are missing; sequencing was by immunoSEQ multiplex PCR. The sample shows fewer than 100,000 clones, around 86% of them seen only once. Germline V gives CDR1 MGHRA, CDR2 YSYEKL. This CDR3 is built from 17 residues. V lost 2 bases and J lost 7; bases outside the gene matches: 14. The chain couples TRBV4-1 to TRBJ2-5; 9 positions match TRBD2. The sequence was obtained from an adult with an advanced solid tumor such as melanoma, head and neck, liver or kidney cancer. This specimen was CD4+ or CD8+ T cells sorted from blood, taken in a trial of the OX40 agonist ivuxolimab. The CDR3 DNA follows: TGCGCCAGCAGCCAACAAGGGTCTAGCGGGACCGGGGGGACCCAGTACTTC. Translation gives CASSQQGSSGTGGTQYF.